The 9 T cell receptor beta chains given below trace back to one sample, sequenced in a study of blood T cell repertoires in COVID-19. Assay: immunoSEQ multiplex PCR; the TCRdb copy retains only in-frame clones and omits some. The sample includes about 230,000 clones, around 84% of them seen just once. Sequencing was carried out using peripheral blood. These receptors were collected from a man aged 40-50 years with acute or convalescent COVID-19.

The rearrangement joins TRBV10-3 to TRBJ1-1; a possible D gene is TRBD1 (6 bases). The germline CDR1 and CDR2 sequences are ENHRY and SYGVKD. This CDR3 is 12 amino acids long. Between the trimmed V and J ends, which lost 2 bases and 5 bases, there was a span of 6 bases. CDR3 amino acids: CAISETGTEAFF. The CDR3 DNA reads as TGTGCCATCAGTGAGACAGGGACTGAAGCTTTCTTT.

The chain uses TRBV14 and TRBJ2-5; TRBD1 matches 8 bases. V shed 0 bases and J 2 bases; nucleotides not matched to a gene: 5. The CDR3 runs 16 residues. Germline V gives CDR1 SGHDN, CDR2 FVKESK. The CDR3 region is CASSQEGGTGQETQYF. CDR3 DNA sequence: TGTGCCAGCAGCCAAGAAGGGGGGACAGGACAAGAGACCCAGTACTTC.

The chain has TRBV15 and TRBJ1-4, with 8 bases matching TRBD1. V lost 1 base to trimming and J lost 3 bases; unmatched junction nucleotides: 4. CDR3 length: 16 amino acids. The germline CDR1 and CDR2 sequences are LNHNV and YYDKDF (reference sequence). The DNA for the CDR3 is TGTGCCACCAGCAGAGGGGTGACAGGGGCTAATGAAAAACTGTTTTTT. Translated, it gives CATSRGVTGANEKLFF.

This clone was recorded once. The chain carries TRBV6-5 and TRBJ1-1; no definite D call. Trimming stripped 0 bases from V and 10 bases from J, with 12 bases between. CDR3 size: 13 residues. The germline gives CDR1 MNHEY, CDR2 SVGAGI. In DNA, the CDR3 is TGTGCCAGCAGTTACTCCTACGTTTACCCAGCTTTCTTT. It specifies CASSYSYVYPAFF.

The J gene is TRBJ1-1, the V gene TRBV12-3 or TRBV12-4; D ambiguous. Trimming cost V 8 bases and J 4 bases, with 11 bases left between them. The CDR3 runs 12 residues. The CDR3 spells CASAYLSTEAFF. CDR3 nucleotides: TGTGCCAGCGCATACTTGAGCACTGAAGCTTTCTTT.

This rearrangement joins TRBV28 to TRBJ1-6; TRBD1 aligns across 7 bases. Germline V CDR1 and CDR2: MDHEN, SYDVKM. The CDR3 is 15 amino acids. V shed 5 bases, J shed 6 bases, and the junction held 7 bases outside the gene matches. CDR3 sequence (DNA): TGTGCCAGCAGTCCAGAGGACAGGCCTAATTCACCCCTCCACTTT. Amino acid sequence: CASSPEDRPNSPLHF.

V and J are TRBV7-3 and TRBJ2-2; D gene unclear. The CDR3 is 13 amino acids. Trimming pared 2 bases from V and 4 bases from J, leaving 5 bases between. Germline V lookup: CDR1 SGHTA, CDR2 FQGTGA. DNA of the CDR3: TGTGCCAGCAGCTTACGTTCCACCGGGGAGCTGTTTTTT. The encoded protein is CASSLRSTGELFF.

This CDR3 reads CASTVTDSPLHF. The CDR3 coding sequence is TGTGCCAGCACGGTTACCGATTCACCCCTCCACTTT. V and J are TRBV28 and TRBJ1-6; no clear D gene. This CDR3 is built from 12 residues. The germline V gene encodes CDR1 MDHEN and CDR2 SYDVKM. Trimming shortened V by 7 bases and J by 8 bases, and 9 bases separated the two germline ends.

V gene TRBV5-4 combines with J gene TRBJ2-2; TRBD1 matches at 8 bases. CDR1 is SGHNT, CDR2 YYREEE, per germline (reference sequence). The CDR3 is 13 amino acids. The CDR3 DNA reads TGTGCAACCGGGACAGGTATCACCGGGGAGCTGTTTTTT. As protein: CATGTGITGELFF.